These 4 T cell receptor beta chains share one sample of origin, sequenced in a study of PD-L1 blockade in urothelial cancer. Noted time point: pretreatment peripheral blood. Some clones are missing from TCRdb's copy, which holds only in-frame ones; the method was immunoSEQ multiplex PCR. The sample carries 45,000 or so clones, more than 70% recorded once. The sample was PBMCs, taken around atezolizumab (anti-PD-L1) treatment. Source of these receptors: a donor at least 40 years old with urothelial cancer.

The V call is TRBV6-1, the J call TRBJ1-2; the match to TRBD1 covers 7 bases. Trimming cost V 7 bases and J 8 bases; bases outside gene matches: 10. The CDR3 has 13 residues. Germline loops: CDR1 MNHNS, CDR2 SASEGT. CDR3 loop: CASNKDRIGGYTF. In DNA form, the CDR3 reads TGTGCCAGCAACAAGGACAGGATCGGGGGCTACACCTTC.

This chain's CDR3 is CASSQAQTNNEQFF. DNA for the CDR3: TGTGCCAGCAGCCAGGCCCAGACAAACAATGAGCAGTTCTTC. This chain links TRBV4-2 with TRBJ2-1; D is uncertain. Trimming left V 3 bases short and J 5 bases short, with 11 bases between. The germline gives CDR1 LGHNA, CDR2 YNFKEQ. This CDR3 has 14 amino acids.

V gene TRBV9 combines with J gene TRBJ1-1, with 10 bases lining up with TRBD1. V lost 4 bases and J lost 1; bases outside the gene matches: 4. The germline V gene has CDR1 SGDLS and CDR2 YYNGEE. This CDR3 spans 15 amino acids. CDR3 region: CASSHRQGANTEAFF. The CDR3 region has the DNA TGTGCCAGCAGCCACCGACAGGGGGCGAACACTGAAGCTTTCTTT.

This clone turned up a few times. The chain joins TRBV28 to TRBJ2-5; a weak D match, TRBD1 (6 bases). Germline V gives CDR1 MDHEN, CDR2 SYDVKM. This CDR3 region has 14 residues. The germline V and J ends were trimmed by 0 bases and 2 bases, with 7 bases remaining between them. The CDR3 protein is CASSLWQGQETQYF. The CDR3 DNA reads as TGTGCCAGCAGTTTATGGCAGGGGCAAGAGACCCAGTACTTC.